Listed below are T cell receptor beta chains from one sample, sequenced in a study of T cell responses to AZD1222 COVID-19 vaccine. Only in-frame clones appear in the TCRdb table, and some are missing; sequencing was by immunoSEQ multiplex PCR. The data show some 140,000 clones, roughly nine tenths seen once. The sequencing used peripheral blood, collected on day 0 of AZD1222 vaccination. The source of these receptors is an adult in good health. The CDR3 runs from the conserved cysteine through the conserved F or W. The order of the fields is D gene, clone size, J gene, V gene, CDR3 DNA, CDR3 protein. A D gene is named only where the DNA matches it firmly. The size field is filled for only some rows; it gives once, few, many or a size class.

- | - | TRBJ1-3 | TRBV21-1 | TGTGCCAGCAGCAAAAATTTTCCCAAGTTGGGAGATGAACCTTACGAGGGAAACACCATATATTTT | CASSKNFPKLGDEPYEGNTIYF
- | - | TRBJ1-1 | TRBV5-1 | TGCGCCAGCAGCTTGTCAGGGTATAACACTGAAGCTTTCTTT | CASSLSGYNTEAFF
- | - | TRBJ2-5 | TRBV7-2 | TGTGCCAGCAGCTTATTCCACTCAGGGGAGACCCAGTACTTC | CASSLFHSGETQYF
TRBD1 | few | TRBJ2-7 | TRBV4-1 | TGCGCCAGCAGCCAAGTAAACCGGGACAGGGGGTCGTACGAGCAGTACTTC | CASSQVNRDRGSYEQYF
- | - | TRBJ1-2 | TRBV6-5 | TGTGCCAGCAGTCCACCCCAGGGCTGGGGCTACACCTTC | CASSPPQGWGYTF
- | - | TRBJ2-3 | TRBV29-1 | TGCAGCGCCCGTCCCGCGGGTCAGGGAGATACGCAGTATTTT | CSARPAGQGDTQYF
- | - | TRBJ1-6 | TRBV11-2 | TGTGCCAGCAGCTTAGAAGGGGCGTATAATTCACCCCTCCACTTT | CASSLEGAYNSPLHF
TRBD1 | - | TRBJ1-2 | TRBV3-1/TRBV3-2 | TGTGCCAGCAGCCAAGATGGGACAGGGGGCGGCTACACCTTC | CASSQDGTGGGYTF
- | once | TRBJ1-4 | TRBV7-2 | TGTGCCAGCAGCCGGGAATTGGGGGTCTTGAGTGAAAAACTGTTTTTT | CASSRELGVLSEKLFF
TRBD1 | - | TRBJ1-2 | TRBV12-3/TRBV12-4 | TGTGCCAGCAGATTTACAGGGGGGCCCGGCTACACCTTC | CASRFTGGPGYTF
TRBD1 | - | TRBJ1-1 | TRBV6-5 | TGTGCCAGCATCCCACATGGACAGGGGTTCACTGAAGCTTTCTTT | CASIPHGQGFTEAFF
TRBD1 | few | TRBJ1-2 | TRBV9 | TGTGCCAGCAGCGTAGCTCCAGGGGGTAACTATGGCTACACCTTC | CASSVAPGGNYGYTF
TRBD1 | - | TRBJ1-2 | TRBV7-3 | TGTGCCAGCAGCTTCGGGACAGGGGGCTCCGGCTACACCTTC | CASSFGTGGSGYTF
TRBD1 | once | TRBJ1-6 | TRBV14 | TGTGCCAGCAGCCCCGGGACAGGGGGATCACCCCTCCACTTT | CASSPGTGGSPLHF
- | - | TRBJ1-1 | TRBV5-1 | TGCGCCAGCAGCTTGACAGACGCGAACACTGAAGCTTTCTTT | CASSLTDANTEAFF
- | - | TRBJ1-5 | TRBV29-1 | TGCAGCGTTGAACTGGGCCCTTCTCCCTGGCAGCCCCAGCATTTT | CSVELGPSPWQPQHF
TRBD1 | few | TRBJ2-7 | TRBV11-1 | TGTGCCAGCAGCTCGGGGACAGGGAAGGGACCTTACGAGCAGTACTTC | CASSSGTGKGPYEQYF
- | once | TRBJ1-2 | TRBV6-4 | TGTGCCAGCCGGGGATTAGGTGATGGCTACACCTTC | CASRGLGDGYTF
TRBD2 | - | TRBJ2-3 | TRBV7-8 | TGTGCCAGCAGCTTTTCGATATCCGGACTAGCGACAGATACGCAGTATTTT | CASSFSISGLATDTQYF
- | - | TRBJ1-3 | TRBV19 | TGTGCCAGTAGTATCCGCCAGGACCTCTCCTCTGGAAACACCATATATTTT | CASSIRQDLSSGNTIYF
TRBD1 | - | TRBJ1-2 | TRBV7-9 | TGTGCCAGCAGCATCCGGACAGGGGACGGCTACACCTTC | CASSIRTGDGYTF
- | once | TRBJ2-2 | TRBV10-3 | TGTGCCATCAGTGAGAACGGGGAGCTGTTTTTT | CAISENGELFF
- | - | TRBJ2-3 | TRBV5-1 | TGCGCCAGCAGGTATGGAGATACGCAGTATTTT | CASRYGDTQYF
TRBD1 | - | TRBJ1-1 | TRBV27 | TGTGCCAGCAGCCTGACAGGGGGCTTCGGGTACACTGAAGCTTTCTTT | CASSLTGGFGYTEAFF